The 14 T cell receptor beta chains listed next were all sequenced from one sample in a study of regulatory T cells in long-lasting Graves disease. Time point denoted: persistent/refractory GD, antithyroid drugs over 5 years with positive TRAb. Preparation of the TCR library used RNA extracted from PBMCs. To make TCR beta libraries, researchers used iRepertoire HTBI primers and Arm-PCR of CDR3 regions. TCRdb analysed the multiplex PCR reads with MiXCR anew, one entry per CDR3 protein. The sample holds hundreds of thousands of distinct CDR3 sequences; around 20% are singletons and the top ten take roughly an eighth. The sequencing here drew on peripheral blood mononuclear cells (PBMCs), taken when the disease was refractory, from a patient treated with antithyroid drugs. These receptors all come from a female donor with Graves disease.

There are many counts of this clonotype. This chain uses TRBV6-1 with TRBJ1-2; TRBD1 matches 7 bases. This CDR3 spans 16 amino acids. J lost 4 bases, V lost 7 bases, and 15 bases had no gene match. Germline loops: CDR1 MNHNS, CDR2 SASEGT. This CDR3 reads CASTNRGIDPAYGYTF. The CDR3, as DNA: TGTGCCAGCACGAACAGGGGTATTGATCCTGCCTATGGCTACACCTTC.

CDR3 residues: CATRDPRGFGTGELFF. The CDR3 nucleotides are TGTGCCACCAGAGACCCACGGGGATTTGGGACCGGGGAGCTGTTTTTT. The gene calls are TRBV15 and TRBJ2-2, with a tentative D call TRBD2 (5 bases). Trimming pared 6 bases from V and 5 bases from J, leaving 19 bases between. This CDR3 has 16 residues. From germline, CDR1 is LNHNV and CDR2 YYDKDF (reference sequence).

V is TRBV12-3 or TRBV12-4 and J is TRBJ1-1; D not resolved. Trimming stripped 6 bases from V and 8 bases from J, with 10 bases between. The CDR3 has 11 amino acids. CDR3 sequence (DNA): TGTGCCAGCAGCCCGGGATGGGAAGCTTTCTTT. Its translation is CASSPGWEAFF.

This clonotype has just a few counts. The chain couples TRBV27 to TRBJ2-6; D is unresolved. Germline lookup yields CDR1 MNHEY and CDR2 SMNVEV (reference sequence). V was pared by 5 bases and J by 0 bases, with 2 bases between. This CDR3 is 13 amino acids long. DNA of the CDR3: TGTGCCAGCAGTATCTCTGGGGCCAACGTCCTGACTTTC. It is translated as CASSISGANVLTF.

This clonotype was counted many times. This chain links TRBV6-1 with TRBJ1-1; D gene unclear. CDR1 MNHNS and CDR2 SASEGT come from the germline V gene. The CDR3 spans 14 residues. V was pared by 6 bases and J by 5 bases, with 16 bases between. The CDR3 coding sequence is TGTGCCAGCAGCCCCGGGCCTTACCAAACTGAAGCTTTCTTT. This gives the protein CASSPGPYQTEAFF.

There are many counts of this clonotype. The CDR3 protein is CASTFGGNTEAFF. Written as DNA, the CDR3 is TGTGCCAGCACCTTTGGGGGGAACACTGAAGCTTTCTTT. The genes are TRBV12-3 or TRBV12-4 and TRBJ1-1, with D possibly matching TRBD1 (5 bases). The ends were cut back, 7 bases at V and 1 base at J, with 10 bases in the middle. This CDR3 has 13 amino acids.

This clonotype was seen at least ten times. CDR3 region: CASRIQTGNTEAFF. The CDR3 DNA sequence: TGTGCCAGCAGGATACAGACGGGGAACACTGAAGCTTTCTTT. The J gene is TRBJ1-1, the V gene TRBV2; D remains unclear. The CDR3 totals 14 residues. Trimming removed 6 bases at V and 1 base at J, with 12 bases between. The germline V gene has CDR1 SNHLY and CDR2 FYNNEI. The variable domain in full, with the rest retrieved from reference TRBV2 and TRBJ1-1, is EPEVTQTPSHQVTQMGQEVILRCVPISNHLYFYWYRQILGQKVEFLVSFYNNEISEKSEIFDDQFSVERPDGSNFTLKIRSTKLEDSAMYFCASRIQTGNTEAFFGQGTRLTVV.

This clonotype was detected many times. The chain combines TRBV7-8 with TRBJ2-6, with a weak D call TRBD1 (6 bases). This CDR3 has 17 residues. Germline CDR1 SGHVS, CDR2 FQNEAQ. V lost 1 base to trimming and J lost 1 base, with 11 bases between them. For the CDR3, the DNA is TGTGCCAGCAGCTTAGTGGGGGCAGAATCTGGGGCCAACGTCCTGACTTTC. This codes for CASSLVGAESGANVLTF.

The J gene is TRBJ2-5, the V gene TRBV27, with D perhaps TRBD1 or TRBD2 (5 bases each). The germline V gene has CDR1 MNHEY and CDR2 SMNVEV (reference sequence). V was clipped by 8 bases and J by 5 bases, with 18 bases between them. This CDR3 comprises 14 residues. DNA for the CDR3: TGTGCCAGCCCGGGGCAGCCCGGCGGGGAGACCCAGTACTTC. This encodes CASPGQPGGETQYF.

The V and J genes are TRBV14 and TRBJ2-7; 7 bases are shared with TRBD1. CDR1 and CDR2 from the germline V gene are SGHDN and FVKESK. This CDR3 has 15 residues. V dropped 4 bases and J dropped 2; count of bases not matched to a gene: 8. CDR3 in amino acids: CASSPRTGFTYEQYF. The CDR3 nucleotides read TGTGCCAGCAGCCCTAGGACAGGTTTCACCTACGAGCAGTACTTC.

Worth noting for this clonotype: Relative to the germline gene, one junction end is altered; a read error may explain this. The chain links TRBV7-2 to TRBJ1-4; the D is unclear. Germline V gene sequence: CDR1 SGHTA, CDR2 FQGNSA. CDR3 size: 15 residues. This chain's CDR3 is CASGLVGATNEKLFF. CDR3 bases: TGTGCCAGCGGCTTAGTCGGGGCAACTAATGAAAAACTGTTTTTT.

This clonotype was detected only once. J is TRBJ1-6 and V is TRBV4-2, with 9 bases matching TRBD1. Per germline, CDR1 LGHNA and CDR2 YNFKEQ. The CDR3 extends over 15 amino acids. After removal of 1 base from V and 8 bases from J, the junction contained 3 bases not matched to a gene. The CDR3 loop reads CASSQVRQGDSPLHF. DNA for the CDR3: TGTGCCAGCAGCCAAGTTAGACAGGGGGATTCACCCCTCCACTTT.

V usage is TRBV27 and J usage is TRBJ2-3; D is possibly TRBD2 (6 bases). Trimming pared 5 bases from V and 2 bases from J, leaving 20 bases between. Germline CDR1 is MNHEY and CDR2 is SMNVEV (reference sequence). The CDR3 has 17 amino acids. CDR3 amino acids: CASSHPGGLANTDTQYF. In DNA form, the CDR3 reads TGTGCCAGCAGTCACCCGGGTGGGCTAGCGAACACAGATACGCAGTATTTT.

This clonotype was observed a handful of times. Here the CDR3 reads CSARRGGHEQYF. In DNA form, the CDR3 reads TGCAGTGCTAGACGGGGGGGCCACGAGCAGTACTTC. The rearrangement joins TRBV20-1 to TRBJ2-7; 8 bases are shared with TRBD2. Germline CDR1 is DFQATT and CDR2 is SNEGSKA (reference sequence). There are 12 residues in the CDR3. J gave up 5 bases and V 2 bases, and 2 bases lay outside the gene matches.